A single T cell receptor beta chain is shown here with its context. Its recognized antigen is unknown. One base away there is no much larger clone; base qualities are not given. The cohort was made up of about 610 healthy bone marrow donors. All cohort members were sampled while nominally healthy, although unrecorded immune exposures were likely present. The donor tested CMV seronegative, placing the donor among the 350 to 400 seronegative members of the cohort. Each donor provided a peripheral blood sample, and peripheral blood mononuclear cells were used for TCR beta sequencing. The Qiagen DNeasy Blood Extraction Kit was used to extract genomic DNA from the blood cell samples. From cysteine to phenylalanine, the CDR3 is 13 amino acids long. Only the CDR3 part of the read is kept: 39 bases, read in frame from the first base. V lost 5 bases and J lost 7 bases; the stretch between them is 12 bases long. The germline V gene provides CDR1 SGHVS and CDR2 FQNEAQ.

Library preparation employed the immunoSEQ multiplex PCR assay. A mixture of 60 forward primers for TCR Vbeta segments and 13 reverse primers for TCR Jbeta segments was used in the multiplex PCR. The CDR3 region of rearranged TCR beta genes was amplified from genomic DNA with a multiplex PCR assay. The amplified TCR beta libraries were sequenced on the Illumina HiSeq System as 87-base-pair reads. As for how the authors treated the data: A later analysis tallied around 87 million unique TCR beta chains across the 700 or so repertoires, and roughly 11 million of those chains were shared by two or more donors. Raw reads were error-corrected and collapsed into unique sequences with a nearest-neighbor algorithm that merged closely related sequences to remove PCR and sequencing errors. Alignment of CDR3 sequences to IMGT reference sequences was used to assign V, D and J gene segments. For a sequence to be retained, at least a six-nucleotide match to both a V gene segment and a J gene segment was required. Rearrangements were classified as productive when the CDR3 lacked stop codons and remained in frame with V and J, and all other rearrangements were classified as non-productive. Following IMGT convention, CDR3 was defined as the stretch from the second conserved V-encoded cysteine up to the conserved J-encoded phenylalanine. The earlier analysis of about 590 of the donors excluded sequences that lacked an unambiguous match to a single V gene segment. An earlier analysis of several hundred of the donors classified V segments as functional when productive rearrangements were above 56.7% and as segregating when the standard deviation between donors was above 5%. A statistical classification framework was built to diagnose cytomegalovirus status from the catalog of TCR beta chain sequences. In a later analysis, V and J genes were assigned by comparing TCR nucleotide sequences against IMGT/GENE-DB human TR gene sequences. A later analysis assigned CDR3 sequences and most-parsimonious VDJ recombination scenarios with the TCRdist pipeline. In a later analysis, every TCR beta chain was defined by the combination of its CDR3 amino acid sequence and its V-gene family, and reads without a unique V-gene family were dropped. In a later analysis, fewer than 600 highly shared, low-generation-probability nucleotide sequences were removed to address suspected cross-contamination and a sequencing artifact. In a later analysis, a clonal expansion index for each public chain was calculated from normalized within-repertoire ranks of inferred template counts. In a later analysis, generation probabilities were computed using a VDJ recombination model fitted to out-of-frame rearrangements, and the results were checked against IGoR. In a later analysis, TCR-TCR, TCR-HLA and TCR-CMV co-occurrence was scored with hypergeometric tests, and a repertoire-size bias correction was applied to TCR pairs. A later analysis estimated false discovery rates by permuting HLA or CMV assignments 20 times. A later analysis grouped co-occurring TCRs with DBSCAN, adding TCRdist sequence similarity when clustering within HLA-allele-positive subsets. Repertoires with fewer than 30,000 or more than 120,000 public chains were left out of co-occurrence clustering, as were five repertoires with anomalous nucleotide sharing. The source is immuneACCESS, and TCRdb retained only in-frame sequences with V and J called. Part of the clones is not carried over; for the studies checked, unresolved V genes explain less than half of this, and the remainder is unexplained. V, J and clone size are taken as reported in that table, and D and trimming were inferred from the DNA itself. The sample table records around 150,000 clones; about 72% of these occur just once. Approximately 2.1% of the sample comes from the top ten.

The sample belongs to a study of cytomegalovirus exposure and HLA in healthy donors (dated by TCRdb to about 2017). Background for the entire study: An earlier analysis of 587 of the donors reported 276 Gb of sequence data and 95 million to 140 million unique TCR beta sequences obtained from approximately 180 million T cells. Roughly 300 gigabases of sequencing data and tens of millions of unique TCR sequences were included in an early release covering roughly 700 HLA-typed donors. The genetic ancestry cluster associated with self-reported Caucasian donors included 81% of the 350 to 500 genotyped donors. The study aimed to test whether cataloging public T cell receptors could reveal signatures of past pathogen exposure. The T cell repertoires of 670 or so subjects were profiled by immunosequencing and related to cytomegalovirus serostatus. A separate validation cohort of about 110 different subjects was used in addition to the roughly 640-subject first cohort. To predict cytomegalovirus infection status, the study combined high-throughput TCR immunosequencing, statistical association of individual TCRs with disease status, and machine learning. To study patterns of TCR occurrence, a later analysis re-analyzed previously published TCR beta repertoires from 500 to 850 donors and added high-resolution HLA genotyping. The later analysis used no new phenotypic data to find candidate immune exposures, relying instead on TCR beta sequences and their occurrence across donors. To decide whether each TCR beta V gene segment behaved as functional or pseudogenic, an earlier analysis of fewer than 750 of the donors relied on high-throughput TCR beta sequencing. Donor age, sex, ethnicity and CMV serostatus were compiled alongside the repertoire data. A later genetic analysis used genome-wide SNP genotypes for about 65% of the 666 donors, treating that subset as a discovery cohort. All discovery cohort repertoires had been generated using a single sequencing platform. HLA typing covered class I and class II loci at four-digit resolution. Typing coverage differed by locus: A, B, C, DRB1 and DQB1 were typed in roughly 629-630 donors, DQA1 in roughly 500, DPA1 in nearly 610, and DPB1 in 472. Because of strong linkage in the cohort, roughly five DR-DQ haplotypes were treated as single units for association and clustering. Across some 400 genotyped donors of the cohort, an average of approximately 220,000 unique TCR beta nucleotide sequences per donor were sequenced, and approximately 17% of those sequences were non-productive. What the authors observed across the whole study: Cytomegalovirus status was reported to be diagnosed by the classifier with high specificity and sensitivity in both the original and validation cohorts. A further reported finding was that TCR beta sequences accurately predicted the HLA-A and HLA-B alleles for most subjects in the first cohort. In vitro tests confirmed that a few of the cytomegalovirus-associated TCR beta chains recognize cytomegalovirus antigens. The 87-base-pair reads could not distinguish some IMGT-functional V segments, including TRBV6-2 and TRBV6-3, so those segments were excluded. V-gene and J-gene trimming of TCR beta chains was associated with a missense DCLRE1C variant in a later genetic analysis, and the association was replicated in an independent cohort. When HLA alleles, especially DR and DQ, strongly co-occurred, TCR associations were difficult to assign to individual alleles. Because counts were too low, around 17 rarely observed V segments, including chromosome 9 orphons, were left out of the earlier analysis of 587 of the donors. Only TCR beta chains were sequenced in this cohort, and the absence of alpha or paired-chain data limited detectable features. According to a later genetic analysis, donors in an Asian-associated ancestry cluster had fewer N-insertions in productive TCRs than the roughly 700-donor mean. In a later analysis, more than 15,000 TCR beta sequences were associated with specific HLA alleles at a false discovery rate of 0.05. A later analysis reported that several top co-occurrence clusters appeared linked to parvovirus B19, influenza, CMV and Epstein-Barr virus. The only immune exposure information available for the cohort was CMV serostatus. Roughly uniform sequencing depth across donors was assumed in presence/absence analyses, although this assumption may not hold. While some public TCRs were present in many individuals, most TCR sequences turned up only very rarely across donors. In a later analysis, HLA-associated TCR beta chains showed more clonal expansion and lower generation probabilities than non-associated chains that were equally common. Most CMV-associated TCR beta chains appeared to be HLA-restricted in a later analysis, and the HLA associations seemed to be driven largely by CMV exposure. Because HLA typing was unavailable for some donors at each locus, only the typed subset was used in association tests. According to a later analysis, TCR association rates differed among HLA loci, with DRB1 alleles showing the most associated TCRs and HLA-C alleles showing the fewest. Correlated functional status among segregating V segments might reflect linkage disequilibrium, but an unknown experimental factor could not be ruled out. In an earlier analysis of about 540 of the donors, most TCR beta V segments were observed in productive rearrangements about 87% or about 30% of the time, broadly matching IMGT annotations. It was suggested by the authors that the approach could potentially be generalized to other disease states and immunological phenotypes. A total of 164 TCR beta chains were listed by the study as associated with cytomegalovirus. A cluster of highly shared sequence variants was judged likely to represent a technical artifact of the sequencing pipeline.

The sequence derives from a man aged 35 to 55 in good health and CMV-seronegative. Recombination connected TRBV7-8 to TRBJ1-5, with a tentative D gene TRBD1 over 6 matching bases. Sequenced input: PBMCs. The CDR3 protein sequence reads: CASSHTGWQPQHF. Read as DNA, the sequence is TGTGCCAGCAGCCACACAGGGTGGCAGCCCCAGCATTTT.